The clone carrying this T cell receptor (beta chain) was seen ten or more times. Specified time point: patch test 2, 6 weeks after DPC sensitization. The sample's treatment: therapeutic diphenylcyclopropenone sensitization with weekly scalp DPC. Unique molecular identifiers were affixed to discrete cDNA molecules within the library. TCRdb processed the RACE reads anew with MiXCR; each CDR3 protein has one entry. Among about 43,000 distinct CDR3 sequences listed, approximately 3.4% were seen once. CDR1 MDHEN and CDR2 SYDVKM come from the germline V gene. V was pared by 5 bases and J by 6 bases, with 10 bases between. This CDR3 region has 12 residues. These data are taken from a study of human T cells and chemical hapten exposure. Turning to the study itself: For the approximately 25-week duration of the study, patients were given weekly doses of diphenylcyclopropenone on the scalp. Alopecia universalis, totalis or areata was present in patients who were mostly female.

The sample consisted of whole blood, taken in connection with sensitization to the hapten diphenylcyclopropenone (DPC). The clonotype was recovered from a man between 40 and 49 years old with alopecia areata. Some clones in this sample may be carry-over from other donors' samples. The genes are TRBV28 and TRBJ1-2, with D uncertain. CDR3: CASSPDRDGYTF. CDR3 nucleotide sequence: TGTGCCAGCAGTCCCGACCGGGATGGCTACACCTTC.